The 6 T cell receptor beta chains below come from one sample, sequenced in a study of T cell responses to AZD1222 COVID-19 vaccine. Sequencing was performed with immunoSEQ multiplex PCR; in TCRdb, only in-frame clones are kept and a portion is missing. Among about 200,000 clones listed, roughly nine tenths were seen once. Sequencing used peripheral blood, obtained 28 days after the second AZD1222 dose. These receptors came from an adult who received the AZD1222 COVID-19 vaccine.

CDR3 loop: CASSIGGAYNEQFF. The CDR3 DNA follows: TGTGCCAGTAGTATCGGCGGAGCCTACAATGAGCAGTTCTTC. The chain couples TRBV19 to TRBJ2-1; D is undetermined. The germline V gene has CDR1 LNHDA and CDR2 SQIVND (reference sequence). The CDR3 runs to 14 residues. V was cut by 3 bases and J by 2 bases, with 8 bases left in between.

This clone has just one count. The genes are TRBV7-8 and TRBJ2-5; the D gene is possibly TRBD2 (5 bases). The CDR3 length is 15 residues. Germline assignment: CDR1 SGHVS and CDR2 FQNEAQ. V shed 7 bases and J shed 5 bases, with 20 bases lying between them. As DNA, the CDR3 is TGTGCCAGCATCCAGCCCCGGGATCCCGGGGAGACCCAGTACTTC. Translating it yields CASIQPRDPGETQYF. Filled out from reference TRBV7-8 and TRBJ2-5, the complete variable domain reads GAGVSQSPRYKVAKRGQDVALRCDPISGHVSLFWYQQALGQGPEFLTYFQNEAQLDKSGLPSDRFFAERPEGSVSTLKIQRTQQEDSAVYLCASIQPRDPGETQYFGPGTRLLVL.

This chain joins TRBV27 and TRBJ2-7, with 9 bases lining up with TRBD1. Trimming at V came to 7 bases and at J to 7 bases, leaving 11 bases not matched to a gene. Germline loops: CDR1 MNHEY, CDR2 SMNVEV (reference sequence). The CDR3 loop spans 14 amino acids. The CDR3: CASTAGTGSPEQYF. For the CDR3, the DNA is TGTGCCAGCACCGCCGGGACAGGGAGCCCTGAGCAGTACTTC.

V usage is TRBV21-1 and J usage is TRBJ2-7; the D call TRBD1 from the table was never checked on the DNA. TRBV21-1 is tagged as a pseudogene. This CDR3 spans 15 amino acids. The CDR3 here is CASFLRVQGNYEQYF. For the CDR3, the DNA is TGTGCCAGTTTCCTAAGGGTGCAGGGGAACTACGAGCAGTACTTC.

This clone was detected once. V usage is TRBV29-1 and J usage is TRBJ2-7; D possibly corresponds to TRBD2 (5 bases). The CDR3 spans 13 residues. The germline V gene encodes CDR1 SQVTM and CDR2 ANQGSEA. The V and J ends lost 6 bases and 0 bases respectively, with 12 bases between them. The chain's CDR3 is CSVAGPNSYEQYF. The CDR3 coding sequence is TGCAGCGTGGCGGGCCCGAACTCCTACGAGCAGTACTTC.

The rearrangement uses TRBV7-3 and TRBJ1-1; D remains unclear. V lost 5 bases and J lost 7, with 14 bases in between. This CDR3 is built from 13 residues. The germline CDR1 and CDR2 sequences are SGHTA and FQGTGA. The CDR3 sequence is CASSPTQSSEAFF. The CDR3 DNA sequence: TGTGCCAGCAGCCCGACTCAGAGCAGTGAAGCTTTCTTT.